The 21 T cell receptor beta chains listed next were all sequenced from one sample in a study of shared clonotypes between healthy human individuals. CD45RO-negative, CCR7-selected cells formed the naive CD8 fraction, which excluded terminally differentiated effector memory CD45RA+ cells. Produced via immunoSEQ multiplex PCR; TCRdb's table is partial and in-frame only. The table includes about 2.1 million clones, about 92% detected once. Sequencing was carried out using naive CD8+ T cells from PBMCs. The receptors were sampled from a man between 18 and 35 years old in good health. Some clones in this sample may be carry-over from other donors' samples.

As concerns this clone: Other DNA variants within this sample encode the same CDR3. The chain combines TRBV9 with TRBJ2-1, with 9 bases lining up with TRBD2. The CDR3 extends over 15 amino acids. The V gene's germline CDR1 is SGDLS and CDR2 YYNGEE. The trim removed 2 bases at V and 6 bases at J, leaving 6 bases unmatched. As DNA, the CDR3 is TGTGCCAGCAGCGTCGCGGGAGGGCCTCGCAATGAGCAGTTCTTC. Protein: CASSVAGGPRNEQFF.

The chain carries TRBV5-1 and TRBJ2-7; a weak D match, TRBD2 (5 bases). The CDR3 contains 14 residues. Germline V gene sequence: CDR1 SGHRS, CDR2 YFSETQ. V dropped 2 bases and J dropped 5 bases, with 14 bases sitting between them. This chain's CDR3 is CASSFPASLDEQYF. CDR3 coding DNA: TGCGCCAGCAGCTTCCCCGCTAGCCTCGACGAGCAGTACTTC.

The table lists this clone with a few counts. The gene calls are TRBV7-9 and TRBJ1-1; possibly TRBD1 for D (6 bases). The CDR3 runs to 14 residues. Germline values: CDR1 SEHNR, CDR2 FQNEAQ (reference sequence). V gave up 5 bases and J gave up 0 bases, with 10 bases separating them. The CDR3 loop reads CASSRDRLNTEAFF. The CDR3 nucleotides are TGTGCCAGCAGCAGAGACAGGTTGAACACTGAAGCTTTCTTT.

The CDR3 DNA is TGTGCCAGTAGTATAGCGCTGACAGATACGCAGTATTTT. Translating it yields CASSIALTDTQYF. The chain is built from TRBV19 and TRBJ2-3, with unresolved D. The CDR3 is 13 amino acids. V was trimmed by 1 base and J by 3 bases, leaving 5 bases between them. The germline CDR1 and CDR2 sequences are LNHDA and SQIVND (reference sequence).

The chain has TRBV11-2 and TRBJ2-7; 10 nucleotides line up with TRBD1. CDR3 size: 16 residues. The junction had 6 bases not matched to a gene; V was cut back by 1 base and J by 3 bases. Germline V gene data show CDR1 as SGHAT and CDR2 as FQNNGV. This chain's CDR3 is CASSLGPGTGDYEQYF. The CDR3 nucleotides read TGTGCCAGCAGCTTAGGCCCCGGGACAGGGGACTACGAGCAGTACTTC.

This rearrangement joins TRBV13 to TRBJ2-2; 10 nucleotides line up with TRBD2. The CDR3 contains 16 residues. The V gene's germline CDR1 is PRHDT and CDR2 FYEKMQ (reference sequence). The V and J ends lost 2 bases and 6 bases, in that order; junction bases with no gene match: 6. DNA for the CDR3: TGTGCCAGCAGCTTACTCGGACTAGCGGAGTCCGGGGAGCTGTTTTTT. Encoded protein: CASSLLGLAESGELFF.

The chain combines TRBV15 with TRBJ2-7; 9 bases are shared with TRBD1. Germline-derived CDR1 and CDR2 are LNHNV and YYDKDF (reference sequence). The CDR3 consists of 15 residues. V was clipped by 4 bases and J by 2 bases; unmatched bases: 6. The CDR3 region has the DNA TGTGCCACCAGCAATCGGACAGGGGCCGCCTACGAGCAGTACTTC. Translated, it gives CATSNRTGAAYEQYF.

On this clone: The junction departs from the called germline gene at one end, perhaps through a read error. V is TRBV4-3 and J is TRBJ2-7, with TRBD2 matching 11 bases. This CDR3 is 13 amino acids long. Germline V gene data show CDR1 as LGHNA and CDR2 as YSLEER. This chain's CDR3 is CASSQDRLAGRRF. The CDR3 DNA follows: TGCGCCAGCAGCCAAGATCGACTAGCGGGACGGCGCTTC.

The rearrangement uses TRBV27 and TRBJ2-5, with TRBD1 matching over 9 bases. This CDR3 contains 14 residues. The germline gives CDR1 MNHEY, CDR2 SMNVEV (reference sequence). Losses at the gene ends were 6 bases for V and 5 bases for J; bases not matched to a gene: 7. As DNA, the CDR3 is TGTGCCAGCAGCCACTCGACAGGGGGGGAGACCCAGTACTTC. Amino acid sequence: CASSHSTGGETQYF.

J is TRBJ2-1 and V is TRBV27; D may correspond to TRBD1 or TRBD2 (5 bases each). From germline, CDR1 is MNHEY and CDR2 SMNVEV (reference sequence). This CDR3 has 15 residues. V lost 2 bases to trimming and J lost 4 bases, with 12 bases between them. The CDR3 DNA is TGTGCCAGCAGTTTACGCCGGGACGGATACAATGAGCAGTTCTTC. Translating gives CASSLRRDGYNEQFF.

The chain joins TRBV2 to TRBJ1-2, with D maybe TRBD1 (6 bases). The CDR3 has 11 residues. Germline V gene lookup returns CDR1 SNHLY and CDR2 FYNNEI. The germline V and J ends were trimmed by 6 bases and 10 bases, with 12 bases remaining between them. CDR3 DNA sequence: TGTGCCAGCAGGAAAGGGGGAATCTACACCTTC. The encoded protein is CASRKGGIYTF.

The table lists this clone with a count of one. The V gene is TRBV2, the J gene TRBJ2-5; a possible D gene is TRBD2 (5 bases). The length of the CDR3 is 13 residues. V was trimmed by 2 bases and J by 5 bases, leaving 9 bases between them. Germline CDR1 is SNHLY and CDR2 is FYNNEI. CDR3 nucleotide sequence: TGTGCCAGCAGTGAACTGAGGGCTGAGACCCAGTACTTC. Amino acids: CASSELRAETQYF.

CDR3 nucleotide sequence: TGTGCCAGCAGTTACTCGAGAGGGGTCGGTGAGCAGTTCTTC. Its translation is CASSYSRGVGEQFF. The V and J genes are TRBV6-5 and TRBJ2-1; D tentatively fits TRBD1 or TRBD2 (5 bases each). This CDR3 region has 14 residues. The germline V and J ends were trimmed by 0 bases and 9 bases, with 12 bases remaining between them. Germline V gives CDR1 MNHEY, CDR2 SVGAGI.

The rearrangement joins TRBV6-5 to TRBJ2-1; 12 bases are a match to TRBD1. CDR3 length equals 14 residues. Germline assignment: CDR1 MNHEY and CDR2 SVGAGI. V lost 6 bases, J lost 8 bases, and 5 bases stayed unmatched. CDR3 sequence (DNA): TGTGCCAGCAGCGGGACAGGGGGCTTGGATGAGCAGTTCTTC. Protein: CASSGTGGLDEQFF.

A single count supports this clone. This chain uses TRBV5-1 with TRBJ2-7; maybe TRBD2 (5 bases). The CDR3 sequence is 16 residues long. V gave up 3 bases and J gave up 4 bases, with 20 bases separating them. CDR1 is SGHRS, CDR2 YFSETQ, per germline. CDR3 amino acids: CASSSVLAGRSYEQYF. The CDR3 DNA reads as TGCGCCAGCAGCTCCGTTCTCGCGGGCCGATCGTACGAGCAGTACTTC. Supplemented by reference TRBV5-1 and TRBJ2-7, the full variable domain reads KAGVTQTPRYLIKTRGQQVTLSCSPISGHRSVSWYQQTPGQGLQFLFEYFSETQRNKGNFPGRFSGRQFSNSRSEMNVSTLELGDSALYLCASSSVLAGRSYEQYFGPGTRLTVT.

The J gene is TRBJ1-4, the V gene TRBV2; D perhaps matches TRBD1 (5 bases). Germline V gene data show CDR1 as SNHLY and CDR2 as FYNNEI. CDR3 length: 16 amino acids. The V gene lost 2 bases and the J gene lost 5 bases, with 15 bases spanning the gap. The CDR3 loop reads CASSEPRQGSNEKLFF. The CDR3 DNA is TGTGCCAGCAGTGAACCTCGTCAGGGTTCAAATGAAAAACTGTTTTTT.

The V call is TRBV5-1, the J call TRBJ2-7; TRBD2 matches 10 bases. Germline V gene lookup returns CDR1 SGHRS and CDR2 YFSETQ. Unmatched junction bases numbered 6, after V lost 4 bases and J lost 2 bases. The CDR3 consists of 15 residues. The CDR3, as DNA: TGCGCCAGCAGCCCCGAAAGCGGGAGGGCCTACGAGCAGTACTTC. Translating gives CASSPESGRAYEQYF.

This sequence joins TRBV6-5 and TRBJ2-1, with 8 bases matching TRBD2. The V gene's germline CDR1 is MNHEY and CDR2 SVGAGI. This CDR3 spans 16 amino acids. J gave up 10 bases and V 1 base, and 12 bases lay outside the gene matches. CDR3 DNA: TGTGCCAGCAGTTACTTCTCTACGGGAGGGCCGCGGGAGCAGTTCTTC. It translates to CASSYFSTGGPREQFF.

Written as DNA, the CDR3 is TGTGCCAGCAGTTTTCGGCTGAACACCGGGGAGCTGTTTTTT. This sequence encodes CASSFRLNTGELFF. The J gene is TRBJ2-2, the V gene TRBV27; no clear D gene. The CDR3 has 14 residues. The germline V gene has CDR1 MNHEY and CDR2 SMNVEV (reference sequence). With 3 bases removed from V and 1 base from J, the gap between germline ends came to 6 bases.

The rearrangement joins TRBV14 to TRBJ2-1; no firm D call. Germline V gene sequence: CDR1 SGHDN, CDR2 FVKESK. V was clipped by 5 bases and J by 8 bases, with 13 bases between them. CDR3 size: 13 residues. The DNA for the CDR3 is TGTGCCAGCAGCTTTCCAAGCGTGGATGAGCAGTTCTTC. Amino acid sequence: CASSFPSVDEQFF.

This chain links TRBV7-6 with TRBJ2-2, with 8 bases aligning to TRBD2. Germline V CDR1 and CDR2: SGHVS, FNYEAQ. This CDR3 is built from 17 residues. The V and J ends lost 1 base and 3 bases, in that order; junction bases with no gene match: 7. For the CDR3, the DNA is TGTGCCAGCAGCTTAGAGCGGGAGAGGATCGACACCGGGGAGCTGTTTTTT. Protein product: CASSLERERIDTGELFF.